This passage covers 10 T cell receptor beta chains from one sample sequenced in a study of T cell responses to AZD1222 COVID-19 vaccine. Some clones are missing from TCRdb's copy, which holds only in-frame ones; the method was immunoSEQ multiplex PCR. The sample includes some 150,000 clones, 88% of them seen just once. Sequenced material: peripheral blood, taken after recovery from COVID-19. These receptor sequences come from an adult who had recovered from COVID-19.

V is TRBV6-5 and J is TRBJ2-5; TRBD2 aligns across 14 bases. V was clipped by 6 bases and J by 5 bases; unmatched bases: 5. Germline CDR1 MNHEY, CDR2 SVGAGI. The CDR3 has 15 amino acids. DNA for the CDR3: TGTGCCAGCAGCGGACTAGCGGGGGGCCGGGAGACCCAGTACTTC. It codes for CASSGLAGGRETQYF.

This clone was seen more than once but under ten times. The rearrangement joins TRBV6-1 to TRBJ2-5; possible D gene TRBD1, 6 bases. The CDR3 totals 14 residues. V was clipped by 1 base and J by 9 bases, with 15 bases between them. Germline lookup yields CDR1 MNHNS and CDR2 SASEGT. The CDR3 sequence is CASSEGDIGRAQYF. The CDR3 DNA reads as TGTGCCAGCAGTGAAGGGGACATAGGAAGGGCCCAGTACTTC.

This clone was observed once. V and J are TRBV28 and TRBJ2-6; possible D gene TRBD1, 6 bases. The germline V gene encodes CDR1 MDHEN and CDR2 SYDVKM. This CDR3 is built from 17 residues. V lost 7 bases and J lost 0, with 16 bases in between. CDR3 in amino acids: CASTNDRIFSGANVLTF. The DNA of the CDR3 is TGTGCCAGCACCAATGACAGGATCTTCTCTGGGGCCAACGTCCTGACTTTC.

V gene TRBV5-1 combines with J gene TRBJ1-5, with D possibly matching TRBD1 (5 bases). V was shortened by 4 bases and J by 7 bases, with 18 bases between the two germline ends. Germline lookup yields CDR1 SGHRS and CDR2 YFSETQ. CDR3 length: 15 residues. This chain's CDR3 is CASSPGGGGGQPQHF. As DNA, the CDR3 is TGCGCCAGCAGCCCCGGAGGCGGGGGAGGGCAGCCCCAGCATTTT.

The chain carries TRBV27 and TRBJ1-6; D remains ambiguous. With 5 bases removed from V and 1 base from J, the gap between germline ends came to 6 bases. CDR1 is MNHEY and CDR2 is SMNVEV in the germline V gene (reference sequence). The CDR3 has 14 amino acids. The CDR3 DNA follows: TGTGCCAGCAGTCCACTTTCCTATAATTCACCCCTCCACTTT. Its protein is CASSPLSYNSPLHF.

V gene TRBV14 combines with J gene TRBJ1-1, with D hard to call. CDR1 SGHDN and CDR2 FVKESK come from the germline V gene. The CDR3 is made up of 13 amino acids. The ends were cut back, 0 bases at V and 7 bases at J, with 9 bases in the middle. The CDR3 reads CASSQDLKSEAFF. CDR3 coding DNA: TGTGCCAGCAGCCAAGACCTAAAAAGTGAAGCTTTCTTT. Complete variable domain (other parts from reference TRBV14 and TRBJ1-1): EAGVTQFPSHSVIEKGQTVTLRCDPISGHDNLYWYRRVMGKEIKFLLHFVKESKQDESGMPNNRFLAERTGGTYSTLKVQPAELEDSGVYFCASSQDLKSEAFFGQGTRLTVV.

This CDR3 reads CASSRAGGAGDTQYF. CDR3 coding DNA: TGTGCCAGCAGCCGTGCGGGGGGCGCGGGAGATACGCAGTATTTT. The rearrangement joins TRBV3-1 (or the pseudogene TRBV3-2) to TRBJ2-3; 8 bases are a match to TRBD2. Per the germline V gene, CDR1 is LGHDT and CDR2 is YNNKEL (reference sequence). The trim removed 4 bases at V and 5 bases at J, leaving 8 bases unmatched. CDR3 length: 15 amino acids.

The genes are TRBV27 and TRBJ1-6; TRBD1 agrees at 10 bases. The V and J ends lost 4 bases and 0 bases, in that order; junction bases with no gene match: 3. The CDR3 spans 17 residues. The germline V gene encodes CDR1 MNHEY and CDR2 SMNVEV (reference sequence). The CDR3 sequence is CASSWDRGSSYNSPLHF. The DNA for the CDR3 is TGTGCCAGCAGTTGGGACAGGGGAAGCTCCTATAATTCACCCCTCCACTTT.

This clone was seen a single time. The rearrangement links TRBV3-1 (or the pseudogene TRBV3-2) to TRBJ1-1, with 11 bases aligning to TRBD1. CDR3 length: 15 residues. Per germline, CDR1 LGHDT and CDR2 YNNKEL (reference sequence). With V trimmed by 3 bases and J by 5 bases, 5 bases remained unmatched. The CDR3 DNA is TGTGCCAGCAGCCATTCCGGGACAGGGGGGACTGAAGCTTTCTTT. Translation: CASSHSGTGGTEAFF.

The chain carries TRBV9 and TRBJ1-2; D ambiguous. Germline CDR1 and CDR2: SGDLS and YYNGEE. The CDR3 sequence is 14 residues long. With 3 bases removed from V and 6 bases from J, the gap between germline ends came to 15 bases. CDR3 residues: CASSEGLLRDGYTF. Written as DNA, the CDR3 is TGTGCCAGCAGCGAAGGACTCCTACGAGATGGCTACACCTTC.